This TCR beta chain comes out of a study of blood T cell repertoires in COVID-19. Study-wide context: COVID-19 samples, acute and convalescent, were from the United States, Italy and Spain. T cells, B-cell-depleted T cells, or PBMCs provided the cDNA or gDNA that served as material.

CDR1 and CDR2 from the germline V gene are LGHDT and YNNKEL (reference sequence). V lost 1 base to trimming and J lost 0 bases, with 7 bases between them. The CDR3 has 14 amino acids. The recovered donors of Cohort 3 showed two negative PCRs, clearance, or symptom resolution. Study processing details: Nucleated cell counts were estimated from reference gene primer amplification. Produced via immunoSEQ multiplex PCR; TCRdb's table is partial and in-frame only. V, J and clone size are taken as reported in that table, and D and trimming were inferred from the DNA itself. Among fewer than 400,000 clones listed, approximately 87% were seen once.

The specimen was PBMCs or T cells enriched from blood (not recorded which). The TCR comes from a woman in her 50s who had recovered from COVID-19. The rearrangement uses TRBV3-1 (or the pseudogene TRBV3-2) and TRBJ2-7; no definite D call. CDR3 residues: CASSQVLRSYEQYF. CDR3 DNA sequence: TGTGCCAGCAGCCAAGTTCTCCGCTCCTACGAGCAGTACTTC.